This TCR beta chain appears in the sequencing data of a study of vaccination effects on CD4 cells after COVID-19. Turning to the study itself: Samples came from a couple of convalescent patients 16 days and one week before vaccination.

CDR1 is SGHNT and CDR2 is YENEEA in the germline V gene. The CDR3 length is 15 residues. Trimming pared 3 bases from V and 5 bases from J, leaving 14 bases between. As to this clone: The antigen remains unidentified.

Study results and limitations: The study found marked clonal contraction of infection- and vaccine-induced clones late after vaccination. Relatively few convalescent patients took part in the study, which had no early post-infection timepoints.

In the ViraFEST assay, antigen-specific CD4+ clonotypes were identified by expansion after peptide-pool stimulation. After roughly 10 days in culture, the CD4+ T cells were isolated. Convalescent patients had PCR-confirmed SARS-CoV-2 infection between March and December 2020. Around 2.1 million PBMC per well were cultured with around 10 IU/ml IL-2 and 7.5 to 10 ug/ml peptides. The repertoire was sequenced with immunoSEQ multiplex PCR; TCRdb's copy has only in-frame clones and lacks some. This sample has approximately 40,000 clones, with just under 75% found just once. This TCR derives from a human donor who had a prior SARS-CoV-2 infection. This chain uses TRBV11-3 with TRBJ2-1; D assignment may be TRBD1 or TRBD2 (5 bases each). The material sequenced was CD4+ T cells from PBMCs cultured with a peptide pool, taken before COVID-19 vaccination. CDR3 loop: CASSFGGEGHNEQFF. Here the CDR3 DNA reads TGTGCCAGCAGCTTTGGGGGTGAAGGCCACAATGAGCAGTTCTTC. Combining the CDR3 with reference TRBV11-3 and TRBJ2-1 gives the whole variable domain EAGVVQSPRYKIIEKKQPVAFWCNPISGHNTLYWYLQNLGQGPELLIRYENEEAVDDSQLPKDRFSAERLKGVDSTLKIQPAELGDSAVYLCASSFGGEGHNEQFFGPGTRLTVL.